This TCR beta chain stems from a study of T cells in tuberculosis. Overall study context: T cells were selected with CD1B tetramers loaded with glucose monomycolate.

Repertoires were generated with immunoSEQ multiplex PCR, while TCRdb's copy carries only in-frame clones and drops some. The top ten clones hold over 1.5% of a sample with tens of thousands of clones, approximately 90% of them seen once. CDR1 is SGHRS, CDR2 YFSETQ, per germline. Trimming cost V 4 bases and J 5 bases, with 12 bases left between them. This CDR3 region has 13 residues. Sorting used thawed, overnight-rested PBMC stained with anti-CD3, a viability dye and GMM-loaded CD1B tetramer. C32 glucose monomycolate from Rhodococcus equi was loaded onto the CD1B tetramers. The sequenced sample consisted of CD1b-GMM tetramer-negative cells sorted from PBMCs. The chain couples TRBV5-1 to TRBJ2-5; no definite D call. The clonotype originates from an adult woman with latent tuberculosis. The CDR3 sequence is CASSQALVETQYF. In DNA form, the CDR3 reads TGCGCCAGCAGCCAGGCCCTGGTGGAGACCCAGTACTTC.